One sample yielded the 27 T cell receptor beta chains listed below, sequenced in a study of blood T cell repertoires in COVID-19. The data were produced by immunoSEQ multiplex PCR, yet TCRdb's version contains in-frame clones alone and is incomplete. In the table there are 100,000 to 150,000 clones, roughly four fifths of which are singletons. Material: peripheral blood. The receptors derive from a woman in her fifties or sixties with acute or convalescent COVID-19.

The chain combines TRBV4-2 with TRBJ2-5, with D possibly TRBD1 on 6 matching bases. CDR3 size: 15 residues. The V end lost 0 bases, the J end lost 4 bases, and 12 bases lay between the germline ends. Per germline, CDR1 LGHNA and CDR2 YNFKEQ. The CDR3 bases are TGTGCCAGCAGCCAAGAGCGGAGAGGGGGAGAGACCCAGTACTTC. This translates into CASSQERRGGETQYF.

The chain joins TRBV19 to TRBJ2-3, with D perhaps TRBD1 (8 bases). In germline, CDR1 is LNHDA, CDR2 SQIVND (reference sequence). V lost 4 bases, J lost 4 bases, and 21 bases lay in between. The length of the CDR3 is 17 residues. The CDR3 loop is CASSTSLGQGGSDTQYF. As DNA, the CDR3 is TGTGCCAGTAGTACCTCCTTAGGACAGGGAGGGTCAGATACGCAGTATTTT. Full variable domain (outside the CDR3, taken from reference TRBV19 and TRBJ2-3): DGGITQSPKYLFRKEGQNVTLSCEQNLNHDAMYWYRQDPGQGLRLIYYSQIVNDFQKGDIAEGYSVSREKKESFPLTVTSAQKNPTAFYLCASSTSLGQGGSDTQYFGPGTRLTVL.

The chain combines TRBV21-1 with TRBJ1-5; the tabulated D call, TRBD1, remains unverified against the DNA. TRBV21-1 is given as a pseudogene. CDR3 length: 17 amino acids. CDR3 sequence: CASVRRGGTGVNQPQHF. In DNA, the CDR3 is TGTGCCAGCGTCCGAAGGGGGGGGACAGGGGTAAATCAGCCCCAGCATTTT.

The chain combines TRBV4-1 with TRBJ1-4, with D uncertain. CDR3 length equals 15 residues. Per germline, CDR1 MGHRA and CDR2 YSYEKL. V shed 1 base and J shed 0 bases, with 6 bases lying between them. The CDR3, as DNA: TGCGCCAGCAGCCAAGGAGCATCAACTAATGAAAAACTGTTTTTT. Translation gives CASSQGASTNEKLFF.

V gene TRBV27 combines with J gene TRBJ1-5; no clear D. CDR3 length: 13 residues. Trimming removed 2 bases at V and 3 bases at J, with 5 bases between. Germline CDR1 MNHEY, CDR2 SMNVEV (reference sequence). CDR3 sequence: CASSLTSNQPQHF. The CDR3, as DNA: TGTGCCAGCAGTTTAACATCCAATCAGCCCCAGCATTTT.

The chain joins TRBV7-8 to TRBJ2-3; 7 nucleotides align to TRBD2. V shed 0 bases and J 2 bases; nucleotides not matched to a gene: 5. CDR1 SGHVS and CDR2 FQNEAQ come from the germline V gene. CDR3 length: 16 amino acids. CDR3 loop: CASSLAGRWSTDTQYF. The CDR3 coding sequence is TGTGCCAGCAGCTTAGCCGGGAGGTGGTCCACAGATACGCAGTATTTT.

The chain is built from TRBV5-6 and TRBJ2-5, with TRBD1 matching 8 bases. CDR3 size: 13 residues. Germline V lookup: CDR1 SGHDT, CDR2 YYEEEE. V dropped 5 bases and J dropped 5; count of bases not matched to a gene: 5. The CDR3 sequence: CASSRDRWETQYF. CDR3 nucleotides: TGTGCCAGCAGTAGGGACAGGTGGGAGACCCAGTACTTC.

This sequence joins TRBV24-1 and TRBJ1-2; 8 bases line up with TRBD1. Germline CDR1 is KGHDR and CDR2 is SFDVKD. V was clipped by 4 bases and J by 2 bases; unmatched bases: 14. The CDR3 length is 18 residues. CDR3 region: CATSESKTGTGVNYGYTF. The CDR3 bases are TGTGCCACCAGTGAATCAAAAACCGGGACAGGTGTCAACTATGGCTACACCTTC.

This clone was seen a few times. The genes are TRBV28 and TRBJ1-6; perhaps TRBD1 as D (6 bases). This CDR3 comprises 15 residues. V was clipped by 5 bases and J by 6 bases, with 14 bases between them. From germline, CDR1 is MDHEN and CDR2 SYDVKM. CDR3 amino acids: CASSTTGFGNSPLHF. CDR3 bases: TGTGCCAGCAGTACTACAGGGTTTGGTAATTCACCCCTCCACTTT.

This clone was seen just once. This chain's CDR3 is CATSDFIKGYTF. DNA for the CDR3: TGTGCCACCAGTGATTTTATAAAAGGCTACACCTTC. The chain has TRBV24-1 and TRBJ1-2; no definite D call. Germline CDR1 KGHDR, CDR2 SFDVKD. V shed 1 base and J shed 8 bases, with 7 bases lying between them. This CDR3 is 12 amino acids long.

The chain is built from TRBV6-1 and TRBJ1-1; D is unclear. V lost 4 bases, J lost 2 bases, and 23 bases lay in between. From germline, CDR1 is MNHNS and CDR2 SASEGT. The CDR3 has 18 residues. The CDR3 sequence: CASSGYSGNLGDNTEAFF. DNA for the CDR3: TGTGCCAGCAGTGGCTATTCAGGTAATCTGGGTGACAACACTGAAGCTTTCTTT.

This chain links TRBV18 with TRBJ2-6; 7 bases agree with TRBD1. Germline loops: CDR1 KGHSH, CDR2 LQKENI. The trim removed 4 bases at V and 4 bases at J, leaving 7 bases unmatched. The CDR3 is 16 amino acids. The CDR3 nucleotides are TGTGCCAGCTCACTTACCGACAGGGCCGGGGCCAACGTCCTGACTTTC. It specifies CASSLTDRAGANVLTF. Full variable domain (rest looked up from reference TRBV18 and TRBJ2-6): NAGVMQNPRHLVRRRGQEARLRCSPMKGHSHVYWYRQLPEEGLKFMVYLQKENIIDESGMPKERFSAEFPKEGPSILRIQQVVRGDSAAYFCASSLTDRAGANVLTFGAGSRLTVL.

The chain is built from TRBV7-9 and TRBJ1-2, with D maybe TRBD1 (5 bases). Per germline, CDR1 SEHNR and CDR2 FQNEAQ (reference sequence). CDR3 length: 13 residues. Trimming took off 2 bases at V and 4 bases at J, with 8 bases between the two ends. This CDR3 is CASSLRGGYGYTF. The CDR3 DNA reads TGTGCCAGCAGCTTAAGGGGTGGCTATGGCTACACCTTC.

This clone was recorded only once. The chain is built from TRBV18 and TRBJ1-1; D is uncertain. CDR1 is KGHSH, CDR2 LQKENI, per germline. With 3 bases removed from V and 6 bases from J, the gap between germline ends came to 14 bases. The CDR3 length is 14 residues. The CDR3, as DNA: TGTGCCAGCTCACCTATGGAGGGATGGTCTGAAGCTTTCTTT. Encoded protein: CASSPMEGWSEAFF. Variable domain in full (rest from reference TRBV18 and TRBJ1-1): NAGVMQNPRHLVRRRGQEARLRCSPMKGHSHVYWYRQLPEEGLKFMVYLQKENIIDESGMPKERFSAEFPKEGPSILRIQQVVRGDSAAYFCASSPMEGWSEAFFGQGTRLTVV.

The V and J genes are TRBV5-1 and TRBJ2-5; 9 nucleotides line up with TRBD2. CDR3 length: 14 amino acids. Germline V gene data show CDR1 as SGHRS and CDR2 as YFSETQ. The J segment lost 1 base and the V segment lost 2 bases, leaving 0 bases of the junction unmatched. CDR3 sequence: CASSLAGGQETQYF. CDR3 coding DNA: TGCGCCAGCAGCTTAGCGGGAGGCCAAGAGACCCAGTACTTC.

The chain uses TRBV4-2 and TRBJ2-3; D is possibly TRBD1 (5 bases). Germline V gene lookup returns CDR1 LGHNA and CDR2 YNFKEQ. Trimming shortened V by 1 base and J by 4 bases, and 12 bases separated the two germline ends. This CDR3 has 15 amino acids. In nucleotides, the CDR3 is TGTGCCAGCAGCCAAGTAGGGCAGGGATCAGATACGCAGTATTTT. Its protein product is CASSQVGQGSDTQYF.

The chain recombines TRBV5-6 with TRBJ2-7; 7 bases map to TRBD1. Germline V gene sequence: CDR1 SGHDT, CDR2 YYEEEE. The CDR3 loop spans 15 amino acids. The ends lost 4 bases at V and 1 base at J; junction bases unmatched: 8. The CDR3 nucleotides read TGTGCCAGCAGCCTGGGGACAGTTCGGTCCTACGAGCAGTACGTC. Protein product: CASSLGTVRSYEQYV.

This chain uses TRBV7-3 with TRBJ1-2, with 8 bases aligning to TRBD1. Germline V gene data show CDR1 as SGHTA and CDR2 as FQGTGA. The CDR3 is 15 residues long. After removal of 10 bases from V and 4 bases from J, the junction contained 14 bases not matched to a gene. CDR3 loop: CANLVGQGVSYGYTF. CDR3 bases: TGTGCCAACCTCGTCGGACAGGGAGTCTCCTATGGCTACACCTTC. The full variable domain, in which reference TRBV7-3 and TRBJ1-2 provide the parts outside the CDR3, is GAGVSQTPSNKVTEKGKYVELRCDPISGHTALYWYRQSLGQGPEFLIYFQGTGAADDSGLPNDRFFAVRPEGSVSTLKIQRTERGDSAVYLCANLVGQGVSYGYTFGSGTRLTVV.

The chain employs TRBV2 and TRBJ2-7; the D gene is possibly TRBD2 (6 bases). This CDR3 has 12 residues. In germline, CDR1 is SNHLY, CDR2 FYNNEI. Trimming removed 4 bases from V and 9 bases from J, with 13 bases in between. The DNA for the CDR3 is TGTGCCAGCAGTGGGGTCATCGGGGGGCAGTACGTC. This sequence encodes CASSGVIGGQYV.

The chain joins TRBV7-9 to TRBJ1-2; 7 nucleotides agree with TRBD1. Germline assignment: CDR1 SEHNR and CDR2 FQNEAQ (reference sequence). V trimming: 5 bases; J trimming: 8 bases; junction bases outside the gene matches: 8. The CDR3 consists of 13 residues. The CDR3 DNA reads as TGTGCCAGCAGCCCGGGACAGCGCTGGGGCTACACCTTC. As protein: CASSPGQRWGYTF.

The rearrangement joins TRBV9 to TRBJ1-3; 7 nucleotides match TRBD1. V was clipped by 4 bases and J by 4 bases; unmatched bases: 8. The CDR3 has 15 residues. CDR1 is SGDLS, CDR2 YYNGEE, per germline. The CDR3: CASSPGDSRGNTIYF. The CDR3 region has the DNA TGTGCCAGCAGCCCGGGGGACAGTCGGGGAAACACCATATATTTT.

The chain joins TRBV25-1 to TRBJ2-3; 11 bases match TRBD2. This CDR3 is 17 amino acids long. Looked up from germline, CDR1 is MGHDK and CDR2 is SYGVNS. J was trimmed by 3 bases and V by 8 bases; bases with no gene match: 13. This chain's CDR3 is CASSASGGLLATDTQYF. The DNA for the CDR3 is TGTGCCAGCTCCGCTAGCGGGGGGCTTTTAGCGACAGATACGCAGTATTTT.

This clone was found a few times. In DNA, the CDR3 is TGTGCCAGCAGTCAGACAGGGATCTCTGGAAACACCATATATTTT. As protein: CASSQTGISGNTIYF. The genes are TRBV6-5 and TRBJ1-3; TRBD1 matches at 7 bases. V was clipped by 5 bases and J by 0 bases; unmatched bases: 4. The CDR3 consists of 15 residues. Per the germline V gene, CDR1 is MNHEY and CDR2 is SVGAGI.

This chain uses TRBV5-1 with TRBJ1-1; TRBD1 agrees at 7 bases. From germline, CDR1 is SGHRS and CDR2 YFSETQ. The CDR3 loop spans 13 amino acids. After removal of 4 bases from V and 4 bases from J, the junction contained 4 bases not matched to a gene. This chain's CDR3 is CASSLRQGTEAFF. Written as DNA, the CDR3 is TGCGCCAGCAGCCTGAGACAGGGCACTGAAGCTTTCTTT.

The V gene is TRBV11-2, the J gene TRBJ1-2, with a tentative D call TRBD1 (5 bases). In germline, CDR1 is SGHAT, CDR2 FQNNGV. The germline V and J ends were trimmed by 1 base and 8 bases, with 14 bases remaining between them. There are 14 residues in the CDR3. CDR3 sequence (DNA): TGTGCCAGCAGCTTAGGAGTGGGCCCAGGGGGCTACACCTTC. It encodes CASSLGVGPGGYTF. Filled out from reference TRBV11-2 and TRBJ1-2, the complete variable domain reads EAGVAQSPRYKIIEKRQSVAFWCNPISGHATLYWYQQILGQGPKLLIQFQNNGVVDDSQLPKDRFSAERLKGVDSTLKIQPAKLEDSAVYLCASSLGVGPGGYTFGSGTRLTVV.

The CDR3 sequence is CASSLRGITEAFF. As DNA, the CDR3 is TGTGCCAGCAGCTTAAGGGGAATAACTGAAGCTTTCTTT. V usage is TRBV5-6 and J usage is TRBJ1-1; perhaps TRBD1 as D (5 bases). The CDR3 is 13 amino acids. V was cut by 2 bases and J by 5 bases, with 10 bases left in between. Germline V CDR1 and CDR2: SGHDT, YYEEEE.

V is TRBV7-9 and J is TRBJ1-4; possible D gene TRBD1, 6 bases. The CDR3 is 15 amino acids. V was shortened by 5 bases and J by 8 bases, with 18 bases between the two germline ends. In germline, CDR1 is SEHNR, CDR2 FQNEAQ (reference sequence). The CDR3 sequence: CASSLTGTPGEKLFF. The DNA for the CDR3 is TGTGCCAGCAGCCTAACAGGGACCCCTGGAGAAAAACTGTTTTTT.